The 7 T cell receptor beta chains below all came from one sample that was sequenced in a study of blood T cell repertoires in COVID-19. Produced via immunoSEQ multiplex PCR; TCRdb's table is partial and in-frame only. Of over 200,000 clones listed, about 87% were seen once; the top ten hold about 1.3%. The sample consisted of PBMCs or T cells enriched from blood (not recorded which). These receptor sequences come from a man aged 25-45 years who had recovered from COVID-19.

The chain joins TRBV28 to TRBJ1-5, with 8 nucleotides matching TRBD1. The length of the CDR3 is 15 residues. Per the germline V gene, CDR1 is MDHEN and CDR2 is SYDVKM. V dropped 5 bases and J dropped 5; count of bases not matched to a gene: 8. CDR3 amino acids: CASSTRGQGYQPQHF. The CDR3 nucleotides read TGTGCCAGCAGTACAAGAGGACAGGGATATCAGCCCCAGCATTTT.

The V call is TRBV28, the J call TRBJ1-4, with D maybe TRBD1 (6 bases). V lost 6 bases and J 2 bases, leaving 16 bases between the germline ends. The germline V gene has CDR1 MDHEN and CDR2 SYDVKM. This CDR3 contains 16 residues. CDR3 in amino acids: CASRAGQGLTNEKLFF. The CDR3 coding sequence is TGTGCCAGCAGAGCGGGGCAGGGGCTGACTAATGAAAAACTGTTTTTT.

The chain uses TRBV28 and TRBJ1-1, with D possibly TRBD1 on 5 matching bases. The V end was cut by 4 bases, the J end by 0 bases, with 18 bases between. This CDR3 contains 17 residues. The germline V gene encodes CDR1 MDHEN and CDR2 SYDVKM. The CDR3 DNA reads as TGTGCCAGCAGTTACCCCCGGGAGGGGATGGTGAACACTGAAGCTTTCTTT. It codes for CASSYPREGMVNTEAFF.

This clone was seen once. The chain couples TRBV27 to TRBJ2-1, with 7 bases lining up with TRBD2. The CDR3 is 12 residues long. J gave up 9 bases and V 4 bases, and 3 bases lay outside the gene matches. From germline, CDR1 is MNHEY and CDR2 SMNVEV (reference sequence). The CDR3 reads CASSSGLVEQFF. The CDR3 DNA sequence: TGTGCCAGCAGTTCCGGACTAGTTGAGCAGTTCTTC.

This chain links TRBV18 with TRBJ2-7, with D maybe TRBD2 (5 bases). There are 14 residues in the CDR3. Germline assignment: CDR1 KGHSH and CDR2 LQKENI. The ends were cut back, 4 bases at V and 0 bases at J, with 10 bases in the middle. DNA for the CDR3: TGTGCCAGCTCACAACGGGGAAGCTCCTACGAGCAGTACTTC. It is translated as CASSQRGSSYEQYF.

The chain combines TRBV6-2 or TRBV6-3 with TRBJ1-5; D gene unclear. This CDR3 is built from 13 residues. CDR1 and CDR2 (germline): MNHEY, SVGEGT. V was cut by 2 bases and J by 7 bases, with 9 bases left in between. The CDR3 nucleotides are TGTGCCAGCAGTTACCAGGCTGGGCAGCCCCAGCATTTT. This gives the protein CASSYQAGQPQHF.

V usage is TRBV18 and J usage is TRBJ1-2, with D perhaps TRBD1 (6 bases). The germline V gene has CDR1 KGHSH and CDR2 LQKENI. The V and J ends lost 1 base and 4 bases respectively, with 19 bases between them. This CDR3 spans 17 amino acids. Here the CDR3 reads CASSPRNYRESPYGYTF. The CDR3 DNA follows: TGTGCCAGCTCACCACGGAACTACAGGGAAAGTCCCTATGGCTACACCTTC.